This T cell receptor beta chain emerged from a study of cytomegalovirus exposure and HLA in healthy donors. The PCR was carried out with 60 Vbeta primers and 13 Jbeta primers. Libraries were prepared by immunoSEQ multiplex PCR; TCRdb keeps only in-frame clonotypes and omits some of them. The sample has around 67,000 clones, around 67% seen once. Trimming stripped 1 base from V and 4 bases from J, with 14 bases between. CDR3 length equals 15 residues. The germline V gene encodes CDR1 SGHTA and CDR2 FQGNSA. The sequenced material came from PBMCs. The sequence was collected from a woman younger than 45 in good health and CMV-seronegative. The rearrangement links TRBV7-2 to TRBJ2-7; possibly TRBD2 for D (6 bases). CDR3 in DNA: TGTGCCAGCAGCTTAGGGGGGGACTGGATTTACGAGCAGTACTTC. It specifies CASSLGGDWIYEQYF.